This T cell receptor (beta chain) originates from a study of blood T cell repertoires in COVID-19. About the study: Sites in the United States, Italy and Spain provided acute and convalescent COVID-19 samples.

As handled by the study authors: Reference gene primer amplification gave estimated nucleated cell counts. Some clones are missing from TCRdb's copy, which holds only in-frame ones; the method was immunoSEQ multiplex PCR. The V and J calls and the clone size are those of that table, but D and trimming were determined from the DNA. The sample shows 220,000 or so clones, about 85% of them seen only once. V shed 3 bases and J 4 bases; nucleotides not matched to a gene: 7. In germline, CDR1 is SGDLS, CDR2 YYNGEE. The CDR3 has 15 amino acids. The rearrangement joins TRBV9 to TRBJ1-5; 7 bases match TRBD1. Material for sequencing was peripheral blood. This clonotype was sampled from a man aged 25-45 years with active or convalescent COVID-19. As DNA, the CDR3 is TGTGCCAGCAGCGCCGCCGGGACAGAGAATCAGCCCCAGCATTTT. Translation gives CASSAAGTENQPQHF.